Listed below are T cell receptor beta chains from one sample, sequenced in a study of blood T cell repertoires in COVID-19. Repertoires were generated with immunoSEQ multiplex PCR, while TCRdb's copy carries only in-frame clones and drops some. Among about 370,000 clones listed, around 92% were seen once. Sequencing was carried out using peripheral blood. These receptors were collected from a woman between 25 and 40 years old with COVID-19, enrolled during active disease. Each CDR3 is given with its conserved first and last residue. A D gene is named only where the DNA matches it firmly. Not every row has a clone size; where given, it reads once, few, many or a size class.

clone_size j_call v_call d_call cdr3_nt cdr3_aa
once TRBJ2-3 TRBV24-1 NA TGTGCCACCAGTGATACGGGACTGGGGATCACAGATACGCAGTATTTT CATSDTGLGITDTQYF
NA TRBJ1-3 TRBV30 NA TGTGCCTGGAGTCCAGGGACTGGAAACACCATATATTTT CAWSPGTGNTIYF
NA TRBJ1-5 TRBV10-2 NA TGCGCCAGCAGTGAGTCAGACAGTCTCAATCAGCCCCAGCATTTT CASSESDSLNQPQHF
NA TRBJ2-7 TRBV6-2/TRBV6-3 TRBD2 TGTGCCAGCAGCTTGAACCCGGGACTAGCGGTCACCTACGAGCAGTACTTC CASSLNPGLAVTYEQYF
once TRBJ1-5 TRBV10-3 TRBD1 TGTGCCACCCGGGACAGCGCGAATCAGCCCCAGCATTTT CATRDSANQPQHF
NA TRBJ1-1 TRBV19 NA TGTGCCAGTAGTATTTCCAGTGACACTGAAGCTTTCTTT CASSISSDTEAFF
NA TRBJ1-1 TRBV6-5 TRBD1 TGTGCCGCCAGGGGGCCCACTGAAGCTTTCTTT CAARGPTEAFF
once TRBJ1-1 TRBV2 TRBD1 TGTGCCAGCAATCGGGACAGGGTGAACACTGAAGCTTTCTTT CASNRDRVNTEAFF
NA TRBJ1-4 TRBV28 NA TGTGCCAGCATGGGGGGGGAAAAACTGTTTTTT CASMGGEKLFF
NA TRBJ1-4 TRBV30 TRBD1 TGTGCCTGGGGGACAGGGGCCTCCGGGGCTAATGAAAAACTGTTTTTT CAWGTGASGANEKLFF
NA TRBJ2-2 TRBV7-2 NA TGTGCCAGCAGCAACCGACAGGTCCGGAACACCGGGGAGCTGTTTTTT CASSNRQVRNTGELFF
NA TRBJ2-7 TRBV4-3 NA TGCGCCAGCAGCCAAGGATTCAGGGGCTCCTACGAGCAGTACTTC CASSQGFRGSYEQYF
NA TRBJ2-7 TRBV6-2/TRBV6-3 TRBD2 TGTGCCAGCAGTTACTCGGGGCTAGCGGCCCTCTACGAGCAGTACTTC CASSYSGLAALYEQYF
NA TRBJ2-1 TRBV6-5 TRBD2 TGTGCCAGCAGTTACCAATCAGCGGGAGTCAATGAGCAGTTCTTC CASSYQSAGVNEQFF
few TRBJ1-1 TRBV29-1 TRBD1 TGCAGCGTTGTGGACAGGGACAGGTTTACCACTGAAGCTTTCTTT CSVVDRDRFTTEAFF
NA TRBJ1-1 TRBV2 TRBD1 TGTGCCAGCGCAAGGGACAGCCCAATGAACACTGAAGCTTTCTTT CASARDSPMNTEAFF
NA TRBJ2-3 TRBV11-2 TRBD2 TGTGCCAGCAGCTTAGGAGGACTAGCGGGAGAATATTTT CASSLGGLAGEYF
once TRBJ1-3 TRBV6-2/TRBV6-3 TRBD1 TGTGCCAGCAGTCTTCAGGGGGACGGAAACACCATATATTTT CASSLQGDGNTIYF
NA TRBJ1-4 TRBV7-2 TRBD1 TGTGCCAGCAGCTTAATTCAGGGGGGAGAAAAACTGTTTTTT CASSLIQGGEKLFF
once TRBJ2-3 TRBV18 TRBD1 TGTGCCAGCTCACCACGAGACAGGGTCACAGATACGCAGTATTTT CASSPRDRVTDTQYF
NA TRBJ2-5 TRBV11-3 NA TGTGCCAGCAGCTTAGATCGAGGTTCAATAGCGGATACTCTACAAGAGACCCAGTACTTC CASSLDRGSIADTLQETQYF
NA TRBJ1-5 TRBV6-5 TRBD1 TGTGCCAGCAGTTACGGACAGGGTCAGCCCCAGCATTTT CASSYGQGQPQHF
NA TRBJ2-3 TRBV11-3 NA TGTGCCAGCAGATTCGGTTCAGATACGCAGTATTTT CASRFGSDTQYF
NA TRBJ2-1 TRBV30 TRBD1 TGTGCCTGGAGTTGGACAGGTGAGATCAATGAGCAGTTCTTC CAWSWTGEINEQFF
NA TRBJ1-1 TRBV12-2 NA TGTGCAAGTCGCTCTGACAGGGAGAACACTGAAGCTTTCTTT CASRSDRENTEAFF
NA TRBJ2-3 TRBV2 NA TGTGCCAGCAGTCCGGGACTTGGGACAGATACGCAGTATTTT CASSPGLGTDTQYF
NA TRBJ2-7 TRBV5-6 TRBD2 TGTGCCAGCAGCTTTGACCGGGGGGCCGGACTAGCGGGGAGCTACGAGCAGTACTTC CASSFDRGAGLAGSYEQYF
NA TRBJ2-7 TRBV4-2 TRBD1 TGTGCCAGCAGCCAAGGGGCTAGGGCAACAGGGGTACACTACGAGCAGTACTTC CASSQGARATGVHYEQYF
NA TRBJ1-5 TRBV27 NA TGTGCCAGCAGTCTACTCAATCAGCCCCAGCATTTT CASSLLNQPQHF
NA TRBJ1-4 TRBV19 TRBD1 TGTGCCAGTAGCCCACAGGGGAACACTAATGAAAAACTGTTTTTT CASSPQGNTNEKLFF
NA TRBJ2-2 TRBV30 TRBD1 TGTGCCTGGAACAGGGGGAACACCGGGGAGCTGTTTTTT CAWNRGNTGELFF
NA TRBJ2-2 TRBV5-5 NA TGTGCCAGCAGCTTGGCTCCAGGGGCCCCGAACACCGGGGAGCTGTTTTTT CASSLAPGAPNTGELFF
NA TRBJ1-1 TRBV27 TRBD1 TGTGCCAGCAGTCGTCGTATAAGCAATACAGGGGGCACTGAAGCTTTCTTT CASSRRISNTGGTEAFF
NA TRBJ2-7 TRBV5-6 NA TGTGCCAGCAGCTTGGACCCGGGTCTAGGCGAGCAGTACTTC CASSLDPGLGEQYF
NA TRBJ2-3 TRBV7-6 TRBD1 TGTGCCAGCAGCCCGCGGACAGGGGGGGGCACAGATACGCAGTATTTT CASSPRTGGGTDTQYF
NA TRBJ2-5 TRBV9 NA TGTGCCAGCAGCGTAGCGGGCCGGGAACAAGAGACCCAGTACTTC CASSVAGREQETQYF
NA TRBJ2-7 TRBV4-3 NA TGCGCCAGCAGCCAAGATTTGGAAGGGACTCGGGAGCAGTACTTC CASSQDLEGTREQYF
NA TRBJ1-4 TRBV19 NA TGTGCCAGTAGTATTCTGCAGGGCTCTAATGAAAAACTGTTTTTT CASSILQGSNEKLFF
NA TRBJ2-1 TRBV7-9 NA TGTGCCAGCAGCTTACTGGCGGGTATATACAATGAGCAGTTCTTC CASSLLAGIYNEQFF
NA TRBJ2-5 TRBV27 NA TGTGCCAGCAGCCCCTGGACAGCTCGAAAACAAGAGACCCAGTACTTC CASSPWTARKQETQYF
NA TRBJ1-4 TRBV23-1 NA TGCGCCAGCAGTCATCACGGGGGGCGTATTGAAAAACTGTTTTTT CASSHHGGRIEKLFF